This TCR beta chain was observed in a study of fetal regulatory T cell absence and autoimmunity. Study-wide results and limits: The oligoclonal enrichment was interpreted as supporting antigen-driven pancreatic autoimmunity before birth in IPEX syndrome. Broadly similar TRB gene family usage was seen in pancreas and cord blood. Compared with cord blood, pancreas showed oligoclonal TCR enrichment, some clones over 95-fold.

In this sample, this clone turned up once. The antigen remains unidentified. Using immunoSEQ multiplex PCR, the repertoire was profiled, and TCRdb retains in-frame clones only, with some absent. This sample has around 100,000 clones, with 60% to 80% found just once. The CDR3 sequence is 14 residues long. V gave up 2 bases and J gave up 6 bases; unmatched junction bases: 0. Germline V gives CDR1 ENHRY, CDR2 SYGVKD. Specimen: pancreas tissue. The V and J genes are TRBV10-3 and TRBJ2-7, with 14 bases identical to TRBD2. The clonotype comes from a male donor with IPEX syndrome. This CDR3 reads CAISEGLAGGEQYF. DNA for the CDR3: TGTGCCATCAGTGAGGGACTAGCGGGGGGCGAGCAGTACTTC.